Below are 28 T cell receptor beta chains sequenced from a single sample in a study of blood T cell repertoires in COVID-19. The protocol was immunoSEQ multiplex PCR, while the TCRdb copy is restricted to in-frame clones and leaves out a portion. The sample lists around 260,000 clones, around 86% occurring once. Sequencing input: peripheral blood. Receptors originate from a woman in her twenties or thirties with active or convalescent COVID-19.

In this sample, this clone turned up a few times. As DNA, the CDR3 is TGTGCCAGCAGCTTGGGTTATGATAATTCACCCCTCCACTTT. It yields the protein CASSLGYDNSPLHF. The rearrangement uses TRBV5-6 and TRBJ1-6; D unresolved. V lost 0 bases to trimming and J lost 5 bases, with 6 bases between them. CDR1 and CDR2 (germline): SGHDT, YYEEEE. The CDR3 loop spans 14 amino acids. Variable domain in full (rest from reference TRBV5-6 and TRBJ1-6): DAGVTQSPTHLIKTRGQQVTLRCSPKSGHDTVSWYQQALGQGPQFIFQYYEEEERQRGNFPDRFSGHQFPNYSSELNVNALLLGDSALYLCASSLGYDNSPLHFGNGTRLTVT.

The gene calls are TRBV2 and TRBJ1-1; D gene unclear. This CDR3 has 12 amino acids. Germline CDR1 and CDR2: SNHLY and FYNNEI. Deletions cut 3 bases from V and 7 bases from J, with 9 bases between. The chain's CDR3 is CASSESGLEAFF. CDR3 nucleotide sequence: TGTGCCAGCAGTGAGTCAGGCCTTGAAGCTTTCTTT.

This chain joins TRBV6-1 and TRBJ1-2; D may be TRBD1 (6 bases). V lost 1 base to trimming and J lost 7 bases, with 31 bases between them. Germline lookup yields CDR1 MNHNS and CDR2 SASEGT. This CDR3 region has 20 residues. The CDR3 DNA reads TGTGCCAGCAGTGAAGTTCCTGGGGGCAGCGAGGCTGTCGAACGGTCTGGCTACACCTTC. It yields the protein CASSEVPGGSEAVERSGYTF.

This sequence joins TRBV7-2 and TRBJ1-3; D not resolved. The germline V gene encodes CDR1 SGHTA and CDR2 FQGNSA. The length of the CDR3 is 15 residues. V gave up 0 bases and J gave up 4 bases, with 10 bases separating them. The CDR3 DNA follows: TGTGCCAGCAGCTTAGCGTCAGGAGGAGGAAACACCATATATTTT. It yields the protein CASSLASGGGNTIYF.

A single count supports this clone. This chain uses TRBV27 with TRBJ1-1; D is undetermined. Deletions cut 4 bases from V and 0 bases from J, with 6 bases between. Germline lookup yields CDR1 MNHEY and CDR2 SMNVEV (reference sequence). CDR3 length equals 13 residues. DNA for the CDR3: TGTGCCAGCAGTTACGGGGTGAACACTGAAGCTTTCTTT. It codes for CASSYGVNTEAFF.

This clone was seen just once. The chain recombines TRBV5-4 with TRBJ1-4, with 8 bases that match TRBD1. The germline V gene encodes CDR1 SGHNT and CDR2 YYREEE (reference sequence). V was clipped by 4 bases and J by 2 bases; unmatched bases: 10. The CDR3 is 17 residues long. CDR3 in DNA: TGTGCCAGCAGCCGCGCCCGACCAGGGGGCACTAATGAAAAACTGTTTTTT. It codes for CASSRARPGGTNEKLFF. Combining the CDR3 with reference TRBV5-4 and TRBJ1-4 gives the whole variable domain ETGVTQSPTHLIKTRGQQVTLRCSSQSGHNTVSWYQQALGQGPQFIFQYYREEENGRGNFPPRFSGLQFPNYSSELNVNALELDDSALYLCASSRARPGGTNEKLFFGSGTQLSVL.

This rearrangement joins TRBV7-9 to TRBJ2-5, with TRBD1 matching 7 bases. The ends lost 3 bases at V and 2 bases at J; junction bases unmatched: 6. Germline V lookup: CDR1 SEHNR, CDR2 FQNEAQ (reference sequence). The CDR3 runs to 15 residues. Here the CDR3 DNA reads TGTGCCAGCAGCTTTTCAGGGGGTGGACAAGAGACCCAGTACTTC. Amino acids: CASSFSGGGQETQYF.

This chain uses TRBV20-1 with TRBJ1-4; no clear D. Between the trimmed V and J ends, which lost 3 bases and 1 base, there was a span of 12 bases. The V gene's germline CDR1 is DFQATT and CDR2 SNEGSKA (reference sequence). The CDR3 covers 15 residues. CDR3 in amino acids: CSASHKSLTNEKLFF. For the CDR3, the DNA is TGCAGTGCTAGTCACAAGTCCCTAACTAATGAAAAACTGTTTTTT.

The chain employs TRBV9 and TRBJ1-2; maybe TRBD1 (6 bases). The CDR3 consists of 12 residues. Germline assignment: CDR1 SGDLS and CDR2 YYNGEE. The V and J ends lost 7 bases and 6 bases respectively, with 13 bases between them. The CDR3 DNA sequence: TGTGCCAGCGGGGGCAGGGTAGATGGCTACACCTTC. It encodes CASGGRVDGYTF.

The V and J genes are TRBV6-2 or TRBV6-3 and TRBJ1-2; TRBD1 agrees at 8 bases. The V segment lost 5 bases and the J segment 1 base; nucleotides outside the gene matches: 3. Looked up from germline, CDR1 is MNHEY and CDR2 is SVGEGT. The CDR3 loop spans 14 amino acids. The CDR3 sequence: CASSRDRINYGYTF. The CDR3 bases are TGTGCCAGCAGTCGGGACAGGATTAACTATGGCTACACCTTC.

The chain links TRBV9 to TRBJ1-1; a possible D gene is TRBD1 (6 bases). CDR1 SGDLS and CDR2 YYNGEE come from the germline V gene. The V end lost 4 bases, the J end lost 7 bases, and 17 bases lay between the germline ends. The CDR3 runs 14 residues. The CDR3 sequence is CASSPTGGGSEAFF. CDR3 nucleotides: TGTGCCAGCAGCCCCACGGGAGGGGGTAGTGAAGCTTTCTTT.

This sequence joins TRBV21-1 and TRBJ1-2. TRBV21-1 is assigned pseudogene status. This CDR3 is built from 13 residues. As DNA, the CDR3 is TGTGCCAGCAGCAAAGCAGGCGGGTTTGGCTACACCTTC. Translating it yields CASSKAGGFGYTF.

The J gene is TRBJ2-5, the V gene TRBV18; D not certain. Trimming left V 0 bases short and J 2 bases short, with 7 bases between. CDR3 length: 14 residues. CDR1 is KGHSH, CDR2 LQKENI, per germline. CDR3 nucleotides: TGTGCCAGCTCACCACCGTCACAGCAAGAGACCCAGTACTTC. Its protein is CASSPPSQQETQYF.

The DNA of the CDR3 is TGTGCCAGCAGCCAAGGCAGGTTCGCCTACGAGCAGTACTTC. Translation: CASSQGRFAYEQYF. The J gene is TRBJ2-7, the V gene TRBV3-1 (or the pseudogene TRBV3-2); the D is unclear. CDR1 and CDR2 from the germline V gene are LGHDT and YNNKEL (reference sequence). V lost 1 base and J 2 bases, leaving 9 bases between the germline ends. The CDR3 runs 14 residues.

The CDR3: CASSIDTGQSSYNSPLHF. DNA for the CDR3: TGTGCCAGTAGTATAGACACCGGACAGAGCTCCTATAATTCACCCCTCCACTTT. This chain uses TRBV19 with TRBJ1-6; weak D call: TRBD1 (6 bases). Germline V lookup: CDR1 LNHDA, CDR2 SQIVND (reference sequence). V lost 0 bases and J 0 bases, leaving 12 bases between the germline ends. The CDR3 has 18 amino acids.

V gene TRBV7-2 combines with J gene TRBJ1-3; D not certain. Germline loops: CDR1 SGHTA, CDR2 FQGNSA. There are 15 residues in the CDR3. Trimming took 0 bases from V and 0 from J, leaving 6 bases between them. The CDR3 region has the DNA TGTGCCAGCAGCTTAGCCGCAGTCTCTGGAAACACCATATATTTT. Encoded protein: CASSLAAVSGNTIYF.

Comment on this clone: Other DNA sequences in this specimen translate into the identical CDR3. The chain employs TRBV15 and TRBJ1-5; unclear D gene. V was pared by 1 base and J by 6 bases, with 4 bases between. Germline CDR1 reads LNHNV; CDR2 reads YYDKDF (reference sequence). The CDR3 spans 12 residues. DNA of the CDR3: TGTGCCACCAGCAGAGCAGGTCAGCCCCAGCATTTT. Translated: CATSRAGQPQHF.

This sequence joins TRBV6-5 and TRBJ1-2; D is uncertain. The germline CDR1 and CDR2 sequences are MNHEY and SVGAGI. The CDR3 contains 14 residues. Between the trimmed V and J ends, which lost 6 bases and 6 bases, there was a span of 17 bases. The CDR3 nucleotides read TGTGCCAGCAGGCGCACGAACCGAGGGAATGGCTACACCTTC. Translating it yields CASRRTNRGNGYTF.

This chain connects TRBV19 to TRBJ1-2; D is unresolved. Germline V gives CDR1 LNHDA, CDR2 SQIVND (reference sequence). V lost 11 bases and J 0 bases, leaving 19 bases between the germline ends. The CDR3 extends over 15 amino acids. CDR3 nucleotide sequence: TGTGCCCCGATCCCACAACGCCGTTCTAACTATGGCTACACCTTC. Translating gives CAPIPQRRSNYGYTF.

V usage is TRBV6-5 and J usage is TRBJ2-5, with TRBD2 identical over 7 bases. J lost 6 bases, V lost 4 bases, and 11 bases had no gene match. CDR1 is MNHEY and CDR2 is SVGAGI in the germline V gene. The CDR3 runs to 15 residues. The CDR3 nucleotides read TGTGCCAGCAGTTCGTCTGCGGGAGTCCTGAAGACCCAGTACTTC. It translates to CASSSSAGVLKTQYF.

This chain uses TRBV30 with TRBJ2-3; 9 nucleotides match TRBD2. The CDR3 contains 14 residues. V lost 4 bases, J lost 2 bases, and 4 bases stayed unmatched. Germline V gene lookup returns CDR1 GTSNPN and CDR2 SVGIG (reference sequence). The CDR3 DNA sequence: TGTGCCTGGATGGCGGGGGGGTCCACAGATACGCAGTATTTT. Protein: CAWMAGGSTDTQYF.

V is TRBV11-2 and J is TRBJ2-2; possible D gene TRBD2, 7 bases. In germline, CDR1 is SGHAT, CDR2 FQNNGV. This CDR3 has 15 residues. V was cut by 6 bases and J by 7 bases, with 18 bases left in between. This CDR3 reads CASRGGAGPVGELFF. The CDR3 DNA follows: TGTGCCAGCAGGGGGGGGGCAGGGCCAGTCGGGGAGCTGTTTTTT. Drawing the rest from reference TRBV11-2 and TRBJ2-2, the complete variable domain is EAGVAQSPRYKIIEKRQSVAFWCNPISGHATLYWYQQILGQGPKLLIQFQNNGVVDDSQLPKDRFSAERLKGVDSTLKIQPAKLEDSAVYLCASRGGAGPVGELFFGEGSRLTVL.

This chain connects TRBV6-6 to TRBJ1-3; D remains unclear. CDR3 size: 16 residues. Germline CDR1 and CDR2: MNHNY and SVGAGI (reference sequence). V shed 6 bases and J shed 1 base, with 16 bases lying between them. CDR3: CASREERVRSGNTIYF. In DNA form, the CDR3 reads TGTGCCAGCAGGGAGGAGAGGGTAAGGTCTGGAAACACCATATATTTT.

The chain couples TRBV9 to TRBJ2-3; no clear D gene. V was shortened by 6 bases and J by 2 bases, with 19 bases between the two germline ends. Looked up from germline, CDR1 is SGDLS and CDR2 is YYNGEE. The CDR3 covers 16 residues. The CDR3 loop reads CASTQSSGLFTDTQYF. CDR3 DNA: TGTGCCAGCACCCAGTCCTCAGGCCTATTCACAGATACGCAGTATTTT. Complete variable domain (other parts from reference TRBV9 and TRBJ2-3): DSGVTQTPKHLITATGQRVTLRCSPRSGDLSVYWYQQSLDQGLQFLIQYYNGEERAKGNILERFSAQQFPDLHSELNLSSLELGDSALYFCASTQSSGLFTDTQYFGPGTRLTVL.

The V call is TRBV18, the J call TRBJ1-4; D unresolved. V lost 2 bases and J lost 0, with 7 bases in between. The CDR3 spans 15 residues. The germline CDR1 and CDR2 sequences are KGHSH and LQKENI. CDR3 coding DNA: TGTGCCAGCTCACCAGGGCAGGCAACTAATGAAAAACTGTTTTTT. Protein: CASSPGQATNEKLFF.

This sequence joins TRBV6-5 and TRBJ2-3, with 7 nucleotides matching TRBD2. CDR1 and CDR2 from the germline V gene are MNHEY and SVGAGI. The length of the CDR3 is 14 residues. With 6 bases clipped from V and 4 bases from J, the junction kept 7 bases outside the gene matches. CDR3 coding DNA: TGTGCCAGCAGGCCCAGACTAGCCGCAGATACGCAGTATTTT. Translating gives CASRPRLAADTQYF.

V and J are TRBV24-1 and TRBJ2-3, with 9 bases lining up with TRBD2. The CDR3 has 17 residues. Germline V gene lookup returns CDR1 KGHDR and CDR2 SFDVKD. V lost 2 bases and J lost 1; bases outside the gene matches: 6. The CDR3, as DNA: TGTGCCACCAGTGATTCTCTAGCGGGGAGACGCACAGATACGCAGTATTTT. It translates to CATSDSLAGRRTDTQYF.

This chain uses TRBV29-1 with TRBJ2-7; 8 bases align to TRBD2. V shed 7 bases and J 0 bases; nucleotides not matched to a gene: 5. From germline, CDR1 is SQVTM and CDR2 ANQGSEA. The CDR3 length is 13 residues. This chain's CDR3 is CSASGGSSYEQYF. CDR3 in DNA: TGCAGCGCCTCGGGGGGGAGCTCCTACGAGCAGTACTTC.